Below, 17 T cell receptor beta chains from the same sample are listed, as sequenced in a study of graft-versus-host responses after intestinal transplantation. Sequenced by immunoSEQ multiplex PCR; TCRdb stores in-frame clones only, minus some. The sample records almost 15,000 clones, roughly 68% being singletons. Once graft tissue had been processed, intraepithelial and lamina propria lymphocytes were released. The source was ileum tissue, collected 700 to 800 days after intestinal transplantation. These receptors came from a human patient who received an intestinal transplant, so some T cells may come from the graft donor.

This CDR3 reads CASRPDVSGNTIYF. The CDR3 DNA reads as TGCGCCAGCAGACCAGACGTGTCTGGAAACACCATATATTTT. V usage is TRBV5-1 and J usage is TRBJ1-3, with D unclear. Trimming cost V 5 bases and J 1 base, with 10 bases left between them. The CDR3 totals 14 residues. Germline V gene lookup returns CDR1 SGHRS and CDR2 YFSETQ.

The chain combines TRBV28 with TRBJ1-5; 7 bases agree with TRBD1. The ends lost 4 bases at V and 6 bases at J; junction bases unmatched: 6. CDR3 length equals 14 residues. Germline V gene data show CDR1 as MDHEN and CDR2 as SYDVKM. The CDR3 spells CASSSRQGSQPQHF. DNA for the CDR3: TGTGCCAGCAGTTCCAGACAGGGATCTCAGCCCCAGCATTTT.

V usage is TRBV11-2 and J usage is TRBJ2-5; TRBD2 is a possible D gene (6 bases). The CDR3 runs to 18 residues. Trimming pared 0 bases from V and 5 bases from J, leaving 22 bases between. Germline assignment: CDR1 SGHAT and CDR2 FQNNGV. The CDR3 is CASSLEGRSGPRGETQYF. DNA for the CDR3: TGTGCCAGCAGCTTAGAGGGGAGAAGCGGGCCACGCGGCGAGACCCAGTACTTC.

The chain links TRBV5-6 to TRBJ2-1; D unresolved. Trimming removed 0 bases at V and 4 bases at J, with 11 bases between. The CDR3 loop spans 15 amino acids. Germline V gene data show CDR1 as SGHDT and CDR2 as YYEEEE. CDR3 sequence (DNA): TGTGCCAGCAGCTTGGGACTTGACACGTACAATGAGCAGTTCTTC. Residues: CASSLGLDTYNEQFF.

The V gene is TRBV5-1, the J gene TRBJ1-4, with 10 bases identical to TRBD1. The CDR3 loop spans 15 amino acids. J lost 2 bases, V lost 4 bases, and 2 bases had no gene match. Germline CDR1 and CDR2: SGHRS and YFSETQ. The CDR3 here is CASSQGQGTNEKLFF. Here the CDR3 DNA reads TGCGCCAGCAGCCAGGGACAGGGGACTAATGAAAAACTGTTTTTT.

The chain has TRBV5-4 and TRBJ1-2; a possible D gene is TRBD1 (5 bases). Looked up from germline, CDR1 is SGHNT and CDR2 is YYREEE (reference sequence). The V end was cut by 4 bases, the J end by 8 bases, with 12 bases between. CDR3 length: 12 amino acids. DNA for the CDR3: TGTGCCAGCAGCCCTCAGAGGGGAGGCTACACCTTC. This encodes CASSPQRGGYTF.

The chain recombines TRBV5-4 with TRBJ2-1; TRBD2 might be the D (7 bases). The CDR3 totals 14 residues. Germline V gives CDR1 SGHNT, CDR2 YYREEE (reference sequence). Trimming cost V 4 bases and J 5 bases, with 13 bases left between them. CDR3 sequence: CASSAGGGNNEQFF. The CDR3 nucleotides read TGTGCCAGCAGCGCCGGCGGGGGCAACAATGAGCAGTTCTTC.

This chain links TRBV2 with TRBJ2-7; tentatively, D is TRBD1 (5 bases). The V end lost 7 bases, the J end lost 2 bases, and 6 bases lay between the germline ends. The CDR3 has 11 residues. CDR1 and CDR2 (germline): SNHLY, FYNNEI. This CDR3 is CASTRAYEQYF. CDR3 nucleotide sequence: TGTGCCAGCACCAGGGCCTACGAGCAGTACTTC.

Here the CDR3 reads CAISETGRNEKLFF. The CDR3 region has the DNA TGTGCCATCAGTGAGACAGGGAGGAATGAAAAACTGTTTTTT. The V and J genes are TRBV10-3 and TRBJ1-4; possible D gene TRBD1, 6 bases. Germline CDR1 ENHRY, CDR2 SYGVKD. The ends were cut back, 2 bases at V and 5 bases at J, with 9 bases in the middle. This CDR3 spans 14 amino acids.

This clone was seen just once. The chain joins TRBV5-6 to TRBJ2-5; 8 bases agree with TRBD1. With the DNA end fitting TRBJ2-7 better, the J assignment may be wrong. The germline CDR1 and CDR2 sequences are SGHDT and YYEEEE. The length of the CDR3 is 15 residues. The CDR3 reads CASSFNGQGANEQYF. CDR3 nucleotide sequence: TGTGCCAGCAGCTTTAATGGGCAGGGGGCGAACGAGCAGTACTTC.

This chain joins TRBV5-5 and TRBJ2-7, with 7 nucleotides matching TRBD1. The junction had 6 bases not matched to a gene; V was cut back by 0 bases and J by 0 bases. The CDR3 consists of 16 residues. Germline lookup yields CDR1 SGHKS and CDR2 YYEKEE (reference sequence). The CDR3 coding sequence is TGTGCCAGCAGCTTGGGACCGACAGGGAGCTCCTACGAGCAGTACTTC. Encoded protein: CASSLGPTGSSYEQYF.

This chain connects TRBV7-2 to TRBJ2-5; either TRBD1 or TRBD2 may supply D (5 bases each). CDR1 is SGHTA and CDR2 is FQGNSA in the germline V gene. V was trimmed by 7 bases and J by 2 bases, leaving 14 bases between them. This CDR3 has 14 amino acids. CDR3 DNA sequence: TGTGCCAGCATTATCGGGACGGATCAAGAGACCCAGTACTTC. This translates into CASIIGTDQETQYF.

Comment on this clone: Other DNA sequences within the sample encode an identical CDR3. The rearrangement uses TRBV28 and TRBJ2-1, with D unclear. The ends were cut back, 3 bases at V and 7 bases at J, with 7 bases in the middle. The CDR3 extends over 12 amino acids. Per the germline V gene, CDR1 is MDHEN and CDR2 is SYDVKM. This CDR3 is CASSFLPNEQFF. CDR3 in DNA: TGTGCCAGCAGTTTCTTGCCTAATGAGCAGTTCTTC.

This chain joins TRBV6-1 and TRBJ2-5, with a tentative D call TRBD2 (5 bases). Germline loops: CDR1 MNHNS, CDR2 SASEGT. Trimming stripped 8 bases from V and 5 bases from J, with 9 bases between. The CDR3 loop spans 11 amino acids. The CDR3 loop reads CASGRKETQYF. The CDR3 DNA reads TGTGCCAGCGGGAGAAAGGAGACCCAGTACTTC.

J is TRBJ1-2 and V is TRBV5-1, with no clear D. The germline V gene encodes CDR1 SGHRS and CDR2 YFSETQ. Trimming took 0 bases from V and 4 from J, leaving 19 bases between them. The CDR3 covers 17 residues. CDR3 sequence: CASSLAIEPWSLYGYTF. The CDR3 DNA reads TGCGCCAGCAGCTTGGCCATCGAGCCCTGGTCGCTCTATGGCTACACCTTC.

V and J are TRBV2 and TRBJ2-2; TRBD1 matches 7 bases. Looked up from germline, CDR1 is SNHLY and CDR2 is FYNNEI. Trimming at V came to 7 bases and at J to 7 bases, leaving 6 bases not matched to a gene. CDR3 length: 13 residues. The CDR3 protein is CASTQGVNGELFF. As DNA, the CDR3 is TGTGCCAGCACTCAGGGGGTTAACGGGGAGCTGTTTTTT.

This clone is medium-sized by share. The chain employs TRBV18 and TRBJ2-7, with D perhaps matching TRBD1 (6 bases). CDR1 is KGHSH and CDR2 is LQKENI in the germline V gene. The V end lost 6 bases, the J end lost 6 bases, and 18 bases lay between the germline ends. This CDR3 comprises 14 residues. The CDR3 reads CASSLSGQGREQYF. The CDR3 coding sequence is TGTGCCAGCTCCCTCTCTGGTCAGGGGCGCGAGCAGTACTTC.